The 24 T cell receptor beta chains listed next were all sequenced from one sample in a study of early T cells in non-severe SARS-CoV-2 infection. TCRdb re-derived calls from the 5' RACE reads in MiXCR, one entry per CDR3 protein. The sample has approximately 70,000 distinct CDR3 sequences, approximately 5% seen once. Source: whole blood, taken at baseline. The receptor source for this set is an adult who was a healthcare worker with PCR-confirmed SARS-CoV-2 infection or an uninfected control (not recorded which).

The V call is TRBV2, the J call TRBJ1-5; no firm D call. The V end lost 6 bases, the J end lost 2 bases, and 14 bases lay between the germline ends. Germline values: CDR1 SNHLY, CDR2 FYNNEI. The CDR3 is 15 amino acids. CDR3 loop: CASSADARGNQPQHF. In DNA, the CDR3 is TGTGCCAGCAGCGCGGATGCCCGAGGCAATCAGCCCCAGCATTTT.

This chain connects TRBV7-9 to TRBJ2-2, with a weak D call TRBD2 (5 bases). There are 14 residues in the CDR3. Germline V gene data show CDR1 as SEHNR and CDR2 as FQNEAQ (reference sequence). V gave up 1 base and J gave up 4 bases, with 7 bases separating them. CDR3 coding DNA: TGTGCCAGCAGCTTAGGGGAGAGCACCGGGGAGCTGTTTTTT. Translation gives CASSLGESTGELFF.

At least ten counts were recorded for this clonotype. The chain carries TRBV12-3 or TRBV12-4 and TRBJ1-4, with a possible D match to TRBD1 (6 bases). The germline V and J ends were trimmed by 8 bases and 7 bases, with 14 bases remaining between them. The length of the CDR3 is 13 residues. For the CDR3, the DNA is TGTGCCAGCTGCACCGGGGGCGGTGAAAAACTGTTTTTT. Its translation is CASCTGGGEKLFF.

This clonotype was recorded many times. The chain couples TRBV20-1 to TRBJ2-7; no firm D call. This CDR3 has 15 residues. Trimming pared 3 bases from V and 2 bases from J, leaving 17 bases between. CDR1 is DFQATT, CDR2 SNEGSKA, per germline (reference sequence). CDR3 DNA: TGCAGTGCTAGGGGTCTAACCACCCCACCCTACGAGCAGTACTTC. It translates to CSARGLTTPPYEQYF.

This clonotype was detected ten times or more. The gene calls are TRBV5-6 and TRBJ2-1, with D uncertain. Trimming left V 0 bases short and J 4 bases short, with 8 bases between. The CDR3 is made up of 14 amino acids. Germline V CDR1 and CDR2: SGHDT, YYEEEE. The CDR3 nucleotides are TGTGCCAGCAGCTTGGTTCAGAGGTACAATGAGCAGTTCTTC. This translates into CASSLVQRYNEQFF.

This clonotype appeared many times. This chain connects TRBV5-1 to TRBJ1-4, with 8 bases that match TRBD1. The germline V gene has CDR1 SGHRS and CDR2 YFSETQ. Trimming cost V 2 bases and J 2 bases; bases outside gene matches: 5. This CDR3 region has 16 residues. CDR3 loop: CASSFGQGVTNEKLFF. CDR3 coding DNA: TGCGCCAGCAGCTTCGGACAGGGTGTGACTAATGAAAAACTGTTTTTT.

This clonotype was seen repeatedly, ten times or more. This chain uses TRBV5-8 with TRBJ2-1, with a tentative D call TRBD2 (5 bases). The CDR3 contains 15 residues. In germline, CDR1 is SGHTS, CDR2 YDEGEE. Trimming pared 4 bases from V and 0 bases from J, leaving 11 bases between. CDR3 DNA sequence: TGTGCCAGCAGCAAGGGAGAAAGCTCCTACAATGAGCAGTTCTTC. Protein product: CASSKGESSYNEQFF.

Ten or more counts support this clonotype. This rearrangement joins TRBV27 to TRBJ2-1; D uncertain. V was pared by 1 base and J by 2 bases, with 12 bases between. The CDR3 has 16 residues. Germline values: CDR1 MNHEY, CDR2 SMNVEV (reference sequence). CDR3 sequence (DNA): TGTGCCAGCAGTTTATGGGCAGACACCACCTACAATGAGCAGTTCTTC. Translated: CASSLWADTTYNEQFF.

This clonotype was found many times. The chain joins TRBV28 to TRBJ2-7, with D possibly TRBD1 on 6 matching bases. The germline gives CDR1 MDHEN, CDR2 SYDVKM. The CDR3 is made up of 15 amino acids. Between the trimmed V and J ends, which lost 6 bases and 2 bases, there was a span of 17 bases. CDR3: CASRTGQTETYEQYF. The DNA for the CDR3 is TGTGCCAGCAGGACCGGACAGACGGAGACCTACGAGCAGTACTTC.

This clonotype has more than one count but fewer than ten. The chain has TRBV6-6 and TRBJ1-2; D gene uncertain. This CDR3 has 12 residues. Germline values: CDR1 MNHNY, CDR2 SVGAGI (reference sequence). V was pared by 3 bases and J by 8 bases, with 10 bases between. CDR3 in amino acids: CASSYDIGGYTF. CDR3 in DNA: TGTGCCAGCAGTTATGATATTGGGGGCTACACCTTC.

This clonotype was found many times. The DNA of the CDR3 is TGTGCCAGCACCCCACCCCCGCACAGCTCCACTGAAGCTTTCTTT. Protein: CASTPPPHSSTEAFF. The V gene is TRBV11-2, the J gene TRBJ1-1, with D uncertain. The germline V gene encodes CDR1 SGHAT and CDR2 FQNNGV. Trimming took off 7 bases at V and 4 bases at J, with 19 bases between the two ends. This CDR3 has 15 residues.

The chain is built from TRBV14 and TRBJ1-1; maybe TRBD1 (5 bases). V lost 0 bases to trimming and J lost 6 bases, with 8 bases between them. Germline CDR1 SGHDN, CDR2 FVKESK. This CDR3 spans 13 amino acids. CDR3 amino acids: CASSQDLRAEAFF. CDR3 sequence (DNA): TGTGCCAGCAGCCAAGATCTCAGGGCTGAAGCTTTCTTT.

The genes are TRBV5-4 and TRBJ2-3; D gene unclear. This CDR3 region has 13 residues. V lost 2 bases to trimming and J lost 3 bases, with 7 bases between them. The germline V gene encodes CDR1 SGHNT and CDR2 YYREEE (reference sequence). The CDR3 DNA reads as TGTGCCAGCAGCTTACCCGGAACAGATACGCAGTATTTT. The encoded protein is CASSLPGTDTQYF. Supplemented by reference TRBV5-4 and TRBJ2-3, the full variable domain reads ETGVTQSPTHLIKTRGQQVTLRCSSQSGHNTVSWYQQALGQGPQFIFQYYREEENGRGNFPPRFSGLQFPNYSSELNVNALELDDSALYLCASSLPGTDTQYFGPGTRLTVL.

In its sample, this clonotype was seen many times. CDR3 region: CASSRSGNTIYF. The CDR3 DNA is TGTGCCAGCAGCCGCTCTGGAAACACCATATATTTT. The V and J genes are TRBV7-9 and TRBJ1-3; D not certain. V lost 5 bases, J lost 0 bases, and 2 bases lay in between. This CDR3 is 12 amino acids long. Germline-derived CDR1 and CDR2 are SEHNR and FQNEAQ (reference sequence).

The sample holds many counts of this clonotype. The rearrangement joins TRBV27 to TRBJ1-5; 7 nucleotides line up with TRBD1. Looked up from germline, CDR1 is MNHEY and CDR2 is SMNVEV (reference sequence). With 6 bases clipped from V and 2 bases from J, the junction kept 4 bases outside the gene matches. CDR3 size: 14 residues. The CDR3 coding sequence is TGTGCCAGCAGCGGAGGGGGCCGCAATCAGCCCCAGCATTTT. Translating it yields CASSGGGRNQPQHF.

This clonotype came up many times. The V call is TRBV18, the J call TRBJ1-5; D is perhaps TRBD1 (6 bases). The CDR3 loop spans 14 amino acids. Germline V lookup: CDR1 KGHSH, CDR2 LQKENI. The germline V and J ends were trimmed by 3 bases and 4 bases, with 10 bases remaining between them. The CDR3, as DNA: TGTGCCAGCTCACCTGGACAGCAAAATCAGCCCCAGCATTTT. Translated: CASSPGQQNQPQHF. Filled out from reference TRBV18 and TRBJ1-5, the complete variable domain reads NAGVMQNPRHLVRRRGQEARLRCSPMKGHSHVYWYRQLPEEGLKFMVYLQKENIIDESGMPKERFSAEFPKEGPSILRIQQVVRGDSAAYFCASSPGQQNQPQHFGDGTRLSIL.

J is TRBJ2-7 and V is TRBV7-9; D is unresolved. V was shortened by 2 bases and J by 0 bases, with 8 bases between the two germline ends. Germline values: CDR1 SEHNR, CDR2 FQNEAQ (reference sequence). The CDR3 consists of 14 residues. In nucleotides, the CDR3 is TGTGCCAGCAGCTTATCCTACCGCTCCTACGAGCAGTACTTC. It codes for CASSLSYRSYEQYF.

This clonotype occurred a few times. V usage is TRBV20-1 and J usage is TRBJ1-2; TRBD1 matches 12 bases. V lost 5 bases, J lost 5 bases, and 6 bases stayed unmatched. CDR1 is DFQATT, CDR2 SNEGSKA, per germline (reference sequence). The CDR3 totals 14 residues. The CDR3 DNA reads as TGCAGTGCTCCCGGGACAGGGGGCAGTTATGGCTACACCTTC. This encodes CSAPGTGGSYGYTF.

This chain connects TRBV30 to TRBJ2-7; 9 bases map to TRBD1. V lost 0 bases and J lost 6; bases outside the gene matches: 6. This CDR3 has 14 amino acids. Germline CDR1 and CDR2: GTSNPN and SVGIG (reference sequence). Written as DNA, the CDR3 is TGTGCCTGGAGTGTACAGGGGGCGCGGAGCGAGCAGTACTTC. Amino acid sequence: CAWSVQGARSEQYF.

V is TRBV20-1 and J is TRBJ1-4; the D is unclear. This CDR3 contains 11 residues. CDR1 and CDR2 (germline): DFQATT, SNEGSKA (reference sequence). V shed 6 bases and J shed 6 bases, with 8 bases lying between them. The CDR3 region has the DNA TGCAGTGCCCGGACGTATGAAAAACTGTTTTTT. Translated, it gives CSARTYEKLFF.

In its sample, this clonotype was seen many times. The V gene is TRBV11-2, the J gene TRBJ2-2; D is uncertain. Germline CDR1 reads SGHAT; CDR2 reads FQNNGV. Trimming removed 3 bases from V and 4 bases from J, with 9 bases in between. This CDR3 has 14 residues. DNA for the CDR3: TGTGCCAGCAGCTTCCGACTTAGCACCGGGGAGCTGTTTTTT. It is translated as CASSFRLSTGELFF.

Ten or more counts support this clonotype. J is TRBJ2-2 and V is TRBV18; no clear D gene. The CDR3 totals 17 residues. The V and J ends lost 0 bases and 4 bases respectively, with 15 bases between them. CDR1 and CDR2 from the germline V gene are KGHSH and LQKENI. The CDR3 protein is CASSPPVRTSPTGELFF. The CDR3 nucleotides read TGTGCCAGCTCACCACCGGTTCGGACCTCACCCACCGGGGAGCTGTTTTTT.

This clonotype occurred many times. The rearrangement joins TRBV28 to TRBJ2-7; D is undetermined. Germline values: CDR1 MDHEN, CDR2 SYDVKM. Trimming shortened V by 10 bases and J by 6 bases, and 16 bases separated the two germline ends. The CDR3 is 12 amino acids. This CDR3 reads CATRGNPPEQYF. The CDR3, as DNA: TGTGCCACTCGCGGCAATCCTCCCGAGCAGTACTTC.

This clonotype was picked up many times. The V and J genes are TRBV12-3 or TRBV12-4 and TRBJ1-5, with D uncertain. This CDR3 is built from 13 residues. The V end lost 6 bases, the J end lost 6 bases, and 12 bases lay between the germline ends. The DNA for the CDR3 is TGTGCCAGCAGAAAGGGAACGGGTCAGCCCCAGCATTTT. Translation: CASRKGTGQPQHF.